Listed here are 20 T cell receptor beta chains from one sample, sequenced in a study of neurological immune-mediated disorders. TCRdb re-derived calls from the 5' RACE reads in MiXCR, one entry per CDR3 protein. The sample yields 85,000 to 90,000 distinct CDR3 sequences, roughly 3.2% seen once. The sample was PBMCs. The receptor set was obtained from a woman aged 50 to 65 with multiple sclerosis.

This clonotype was found many times. The chain combines TRBV18 with TRBJ2-3; weak D call: TRBD2 (6 bases). The germline V gene encodes CDR1 KGHSH and CDR2 LQKENI. The CDR3 is made up of 14 amino acids. Trimming took off 2 bases at V and 5 bases at J, with 11 bases between the two ends. The CDR3 DNA sequence: TGTGCCAGCTCACCAAGGCCCGGGAGAGATACGCAGTATTTT. Amino acids: CASSPRPGRDTQYF.

The sample holds many counts of this clonotype. The chain has TRBV12-3 or TRBV12-4 and TRBJ2-3; no firm D call. Trimming took off 7 bases at V and 5 bases at J, with 13 bases between the two ends. The CDR3 contains 13 residues. CDR3 nucleotides: TGTGCCAGCAAACTGGTCAGCGAAGATACGCAGTATTTT. Encoded protein: CASKLVSEDTQYF.

This clonotype was detected ten times or more. The chain employs TRBV5-1 and TRBJ2-3, with 7 bases lining up with TRBD2. The CDR3 covers 15 residues. With 7 bases clipped from V and 4 bases from J, the junction kept 12 bases outside the gene matches. Looked up from germline, CDR1 is SGHRS and CDR2 is YFSETQ. The CDR3 sequence is CASSIGASGSDTQYF. In nucleotides, the CDR3 is TGCGCCAGCTCCATCGGAGCTAGCGGTTCAGATACGCAGTATTTT.

This clonotype was counted many times. CDR3 sequence (DNA): TGCGCCAGCAGCCAAGATAGGGACAGCGAAAAACTGTTTTTT. Translating gives CASSQDRDSEKLFF. This chain joins TRBV4-3 and TRBJ1-4; 7 bases match TRBD1. The V gene's germline CDR1 is LGHNA and CDR2 YSLEER. This CDR3 has 14 residues. Unmatched junction bases numbered 3, after V lost 0 bases and J lost 8 bases.

This clonotype was seen many times. This sequence joins TRBV20-1 and TRBJ2-5; the match to TRBD2 covers 7 bases. Germline CDR1 and CDR2: DFQATT and SNEGSKA (reference sequence). The CDR3 extends over 13 amino acids. V shed 5 bases and J 3 bases; nucleotides not matched to a gene: 6. This CDR3 reads CSAPGTNKETQYF. The CDR3 bases are TGCAGTGCTCCCGGGACTAACAAAGAGACCCAGTACTTC.

This clonotype was recorded at least ten times. The rearrangement uses TRBV7-2 and TRBJ1-5, with 7 positions matching TRBD1. Germline V gives CDR1 SGHTA, CDR2 FQGNSA. The CDR3 is made up of 14 amino acids. J gave up 3 bases and V 5 bases, and 4 bases lay outside the gene matches. The CDR3 bases are TGTGCCAGCAGCAGGGGACAGAACAATCAGCCCCAGCATTTT. It encodes CASSRGQNNQPQHF.

This clonotype was observed at least ten times. The J gene is TRBJ1-1, the V gene TRBV20-1, with D possibly TRBD1 on 5 matching bases. V was shortened by 6 bases and J by 7 bases, with 12 bases between the two germline ends. This CDR3 is built from 11 residues. The germline V gene has CDR1 DFQATT and CDR2 SNEGSKA (reference sequence). The CDR3 region is CSAQGGLEAFF. CDR3 DNA: TGCAGTGCGCAGGGTGGGCTTGAAGCTTTCTTT.

This clonotype showed up many times. The rearrangement links TRBV5-1 to TRBJ2-1; 8 positions match TRBD1. V shed 4 bases and J 6 bases; nucleotides not matched to a gene: 9. The V gene's germline CDR1 is SGHRS and CDR2 YFSETQ. The CDR3 sequence is 15 residues long. CDR3 protein: CASSLTPGQVNEQFF. CDR3 nucleotides: TGCGCCAGCAGCCTCACCCCGGGACAGGTCAATGAGCAGTTCTTC.

The table lists this clonotype with many counts. The chain couples TRBV20-1 to TRBJ1-3; no definite D call. CDR3 length equals 13 residues. The V and J ends lost 6 bases and 0 bases respectively, with 9 bases between them. Germline CDR1 reads DFQATT; CDR2 reads SNEGSKA (reference sequence). DNA for the CDR3: TGCAGTGCAGAGACAATCTCTGGAAACACCATATATTTT. This encodes CSAETISGNTIYF.

This clonotype was counted many times. V is TRBV20-1 and J is TRBJ2-3, with 11 nucleotides matching TRBD2. The CDR3 has 14 amino acids. The V segment lost 3 bases and the J segment 4 bases; nucleotides outside the gene matches: 3. The germline V gene encodes CDR1 DFQATT and CDR2 SNEGSKA (reference sequence). CDR3 protein: CSARLAGGADTQYF. CDR3 sequence (DNA): TGCAGTGCTAGGCTAGCGGGGGGAGCAGATACGCAGTATTTT.

This clonotype was picked up many times. The chain uses TRBV7-2 and TRBJ2-1, with TRBD1 matching over 8 bases. This CDR3 region has 16 residues. CDR1 is SGHTA, CDR2 FQGNSA, per germline. V lost 1 base to trimming and J lost 3 bases; unmatched junction nucleotides: 5. CDR3 residues: CASSLVAGGIYNEQFF. Written as DNA, the CDR3 is TGTGCCAGCAGCTTAGTGGCAGGGGGCATCTACAATGAGCAGTTCTTC.

This clonotype was seen at least ten times. The CDR3 coding sequence is TGCGCCAGCAGCTTGGCCGTGGTGTGGGCGGGAGATACGCAGTATTTT. Its translation is CASSLAVVWAGDTQYF. This rearrangement joins TRBV5-1 to TRBJ2-3; the D gene is possibly TRBD2 (5 bases). Trimming took off 0 bases at V and 5 bases at J, with 16 bases between the two ends. The CDR3 spans 16 residues. CDR1 is SGHRS, CDR2 YFSETQ, per germline.

This clonotype was seen at least ten times. This chain uses TRBV20-1 with TRBJ2-2; a weak D match, TRBD2 (5 bases). V lost 4 bases and J lost 4, with 13 bases in between. In germline, CDR1 is DFQATT, CDR2 SNEGSKA (reference sequence). The CDR3 spans 14 residues. CDR3 sequence (DNA): TGCAGTGCTATGAGGGTGTATGGCACCGGGGAGCTGTTTTTT. It specifies CSAMRVYGTGELFF.

In its sample, this clonotype was seen many times. The CDR3 coding sequence is TGTGCCAGCAGATACGCCCGGGACAGAGCCTACAATGAGCAGTTCTTC. Its translation: CASRYARDRAYNEQFF. This sequence joins TRBV7-2 and TRBJ2-1, with 7 nucleotides matching TRBD1. This CDR3 is 16 amino acids long. After removal of 6 bases from V and 2 bases from J, the junction contained 10 bases not matched to a gene. CDR1 SGHTA and CDR2 FQGNSA come from the germline V gene.

This clonotype was picked up many times. V is TRBV15 and J is TRBJ2-7, with D possibly TRBD2 on 6 matching bases. The CDR3 length is 15 residues. The V and J ends lost 3 bases and 4 bases respectively, with 16 bases between them. CDR1 is LNHNV, CDR2 YYDKDF, per germline (reference sequence). CDR3 in amino acids: CATSSLGEVEYEQYF. Here the CDR3 DNA reads TGTGCCACCAGCAGTTTAGGGGAGGTGGAATACGAGCAGTACTTC.

This clonotype was recorded at least ten times. The J gene is TRBJ1-2, the V gene TRBV2; possible D gene TRBD1, 6 bases. CDR3 length: 14 amino acids. The ends were cut back, 6 bases at V and 0 bases at J, with 11 bases in the middle. From germline, CDR1 is SNHLY and CDR2 FYNNEI. The CDR3 sequence: CASSRDTANYGYTF. Written as DNA, the CDR3 is TGTGCCAGCAGCCGGGACACTGCTAACTATGGCTACACCTTC. Combining the CDR3 with reference TRBV2 and TRBJ1-2 gives the whole variable domain EPEVTQTPSHQVTQMGQEVILRCVPISNHLYFYWYRQILGQKVEFLVSFYNNEISEKSEIFDDQFSVERPDGSNFTLKIRSTKLEDSAMYFCASSRDTANYGYTFGSGTRLTVV.

This clonotype has ten or more counts. The CDR3 DNA sequence: TGTGCCAGCAGTTTTGGTAGGAACAGGCGGCACTATGGCTACACCTTC. Translated, it gives CASSFGRNRRHYGYTF. V gene TRBV27 combines with J gene TRBJ1-2; weak D call: TRBD1 (5 bases). Trimming removed 3 bases from V and 3 bases from J, with 17 bases in between. CDR1 and CDR2 (germline): MNHEY, SMNVEV (reference sequence). This CDR3 spans 16 amino acids.

Ten or more counts support this clonotype. The J gene is TRBJ1-5, the V gene TRBV5-1; 10 bases are shared with TRBD1. Germline-derived CDR1 and CDR2 are SGHRS and YFSETQ. There are 15 residues in the CDR3. Trimming removed 1 base from V and 7 bases from J; junction bases left unmatched: 5. CDR3 DNA sequence: TGCGCCAGCAGCTTGACCGGGACAGGGGAGCAGCCCCAGCATTTT. It codes for CASSLTGTGEQPQHF.

This clonotype was counted ten times or more. The V gene is TRBV7-2, the J gene TRBJ1-5, with a possible D match to TRBD1 (5 bases). V was shortened by 4 bases and J by 4 bases, with 11 bases between the two germline ends. The germline CDR1 and CDR2 sequences are SGHTA and FQGNSA. CDR3 length equals 14 residues. The CDR3 protein is CASSSGRINQPQHF. As DNA, the CDR3 is TGTGCCAGCAGCTCGGGACGGATTAATCAGCCCCAGCATTTT. The full variable domain, its missing parts supplied by reference TRBV7-2 and TRBJ1-5, is GAGVSQSPSNKVTEKGKDVELRCDPISGHTALYWYRQSLGQGLEFLIYFQGNSAPDKSGLPSDRFSAERTGGSVSTLTIQRTQQEDSAVYLCASSSGRINQPQHFGDGTRLSIL.

This clonotype was detected ten times or more. This chain connects TRBV20-1 to TRBJ1-6; D perhaps matches TRBD1 (6 bases). The CDR3 consists of 15 residues. Trimming removed 0 bases from V and 11 bases from J, with 17 bases in between. The germline V gene encodes CDR1 DFQATT and CDR2 SNEGSKA (reference sequence). CDR3 sequence reads: CSARDVDRSMPPLHF. In nucleotides, the CDR3 is TGCAGTGCTAGAGATGTCGACAGGTCCATGCCACCCCTCCACTTT.